This T cell receptor beta chain appears in the sequencing data of a study of T cell responses to AZD1222 COVID-19 vaccine. About the research overall: Combined were second doses at about 4 or about 12 weeks.

Clones were read by immunoSEQ multiplex PCR, and TCRdb kept only the in-frame ones, dropping some. The table includes fewer than 180,000 clones, roughly 92% detected once. With regard to this clone: The antigen remains undetermined.

General observations from the study: Increases in Spike-specific TCR breadth and depth were seen after two AZD1222 doses. The study reported that nearly half of spike-specific TCRs target unmutated variant regions.

This CDR3 is built from 13 residues. Germline CDR1 reads SNHLY; CDR2 reads FYNNEI. With 7 bases clipped from V and 7 bases from J, the junction kept 6 bases outside the gene matches. The chain employs TRBV2 and TRBJ1-5; 8 bases fit TRBD1. The clonotype originates from an adult in good health. Sequenced here: peripheral blood, sampled on day 0 of AZD1222 vaccination. The CDR3 nucleotides are TGTGCCAGCACCCCGGACAGGGACCAGCCCCAGCATTTT. It specifies CASTPDRDQPQHF.